This passage covers 11 T cell receptor beta chains from one sample sequenced in a study of blood T cell repertoires in COVID-19. TCRdb's copy holds only in-frame clones and misses some; the assay was immunoSEQ multiplex PCR. The table records roughly 230,000 clones, approximately 83% of them present only once. What was sequenced was peripheral blood. The receptors derive from a woman aged 50 to 60 with acute or convalescent COVID-19.

The V and J genes are TRBV28 and TRBJ1-2, with D perhaps matching TRBD1 (6 bases). V was trimmed by 2 bases and J by 8 bases, leaving 15 bases between them. This CDR3 comprises 14 residues. The germline CDR1 and CDR2 sequences are MDHEN and SYDVKM. In DNA form, the CDR3 reads TGTGCCAGCAGTTTACCCCAGGACAGTCGCGGCTACACCTTC. It yields the protein CASSLPQDSRGYTF.

The J gene is TRBJ1-1, the V gene TRBV6-5; D unclear. Germline V gene data show CDR1 as MNHEY and CDR2 as SVGAGI. The CDR3 is made up of 15 amino acids. Trimming cost V 6 bases and J 5 bases, with 19 bases left between them. The chain's CDR3 is CASRRRLAGETEAFF. In DNA form, the CDR3 reads TGTGCCAGCAGAAGGAGACTAGCAGGTGAAACTGAAGCTTTCTTT.

CDR3 sequence: CASSYDRSGTEAFF. The CDR3, as DNA: TGTGCCAGCAGCTACGACAGGTCAGGAACTGAAGCTTTCTTT. The chain is built from TRBV9 and TRBJ1-1; tentative D call: TRBD1 (6 bases). CDR3 size: 14 residues. V was cut by 4 bases and J by 5 bases, with 15 bases left in between. Germline CDR1 is SGDLS and CDR2 is YYNGEE.

This chain joins TRBV7-9 and TRBJ2-7, with 8 bases fitting TRBD1. The junction had 12 bases not matched to a gene; V was cut back by 5 bases and J by 6 bases. The CDR3 spans 15 residues. The V gene's germline CDR1 is SEHNR and CDR2 FQNEAQ (reference sequence). Written as DNA, the CDR3 is TGTGCCAGCAGCCCACGACAGGGGCTCGGGGCCGAGCAGTACTTC. Translation gives CASSPRQGLGAEQYF.

V usage is TRBV19 and J usage is TRBJ2-1, with D tentatively TRBD2 (6 bases). Germline values: CDR1 LNHDA, CDR2 SQIVND (reference sequence). V shed 6 bases and J shed 0 bases, with 6 bases lying between them. The length of the CDR3 is 13 residues. For the CDR3, the DNA is TGTGCCAGTAGCGGGAGCTCCTACAATGAGCAGTTCTTC. This gives the protein CASSGSSYNEQFF.

The gene calls are TRBV14 and TRBJ2-2, with D possibly TRBD1 on 6 matching bases. In germline, CDR1 is SGHDN, CDR2 FVKESK. The germline V and J ends were trimmed by 0 bases and 3 bases, with 14 bases remaining between them. The CDR3 has 17 residues. This chain's CDR3 is CASSQDLRRQDTGELFF. In DNA form, the CDR3 reads TGTGCCAGCAGCCAAGATTTACGGCGACAGGACACCGGGGAGCTGTTTTTT.

CDR3 in amino acids: CASSVEAGVLPETQYF. For the CDR3, the DNA is TGTGCCAGCAGCGTAGAAGCGGGGGTCCTCCCTGAGACCCAGTACTTC. The genes are TRBV9 and TRBJ2-5; 8 bases match TRBD2. With 0 bases clipped from V and 5 bases from J, the junction kept 9 bases outside the gene matches. CDR3 length: 16 amino acids. Germline V gene data show CDR1 as SGDLS and CDR2 as YYNGEE.

V usage is TRBV5-8 and J usage is TRBJ2-7; D uncertain. The CDR3 is 14 amino acids. V was cut by 0 bases and J by 0 bases, with 7 bases left in between. CDR1 is SGHTS, CDR2 YDEGEE, per germline. The CDR3 nucleotides read TGTGCCAGCAGCTTGGGCTTCAGCTCCTACGAGCAGTACTTC. Protein product: CASSLGFSSYEQYF. Together with reference TRBV5-8 and TRBJ2-7, the CDR3 gives the full variable domain: EAGVTQSPTHLIKTRGQQATLRCSPISGHTSVYWYQQALGLGLQFLLWYDEGEERNRGNFPPRFSGRQFPNYSSELNVNALELEDSALYLCASSLGFSSYEQYFGPGTRLTVT.

The rearrangement links TRBV9 to TRBJ2-3; 10 nucleotides align to TRBD2. The trim removed 1 base at V and 3 bases at J, leaving 5 bases unmatched. CDR1 and CDR2 (germline): SGDLS, YYNGEE. This CDR3 comprises 16 residues. The CDR3 DNA reads as TGTGCCAGCAGCGTAAGCGGGGGGGGCACGACAGATACGCAGTATTTT. Translation gives CASSVSGGGTTDTQYF.

This sequence joins TRBV4-1 and TRBJ2-2; tentative D call: TRBD2 (6 bases). Trimming removed 1 base at V and 5 bases at J, with 11 bases between. This CDR3 is built from 15 residues. The germline gives CDR1 MGHRA, CDR2 YSYEKL. The CDR3 reads CASSQVHGGTGELFF. The CDR3 DNA sequence: TGCGCCAGCAGCCAAGTCCACGGAGGGACCGGGGAGCTGTTTTTT.

The chain has TRBV5-4 and TRBJ2-3; TRBD1 is a possible D gene (7 bases). Trimming shortened V by 6 bases and J by 1 base, and 15 bases separated the two germline ends. Germline CDR1 is SGHNT and CDR2 is YYREEE (reference sequence). The length of the CDR3 is 15 residues. CDR3 DNA: TGTGCCAGCACTCTCGGAGGGGGCCGCACAGATACGCAGTATTTT. This sequence encodes CASTLGGGRTDTQYF.